The clone carrying this T cell receptor (beta chain) showed up just a few times. Its cognate antigen is unknown. All gene names here are mouse names. The read comes to an end 4 residues before the CDR3 does, leaving the germline J gene to fill in the end. Other nucleotide sequences in the sample specify the same CDR3. Separation of pooled cutaneous lymph node cells was by sorting with CD4, CD8alpha, NKG2D, NKG2ACE and other markers. The J segment lost 2 bases and the V segment lost 0 bases, leaving 2 bases of the junction unmatched. CDR3 size: 15 residues. CDR1 is LGHNA and CDR2 is YNLKQL in the germline V gene (reference sequence). Isolated RNA was reverse transcribed into cDNA used as the sequencing template. Method: immunoSEQ multiplex PCR; TCRdb's copy keeps in-frame clones and lacks some. The sample is made up of around 300,000 clones, none counted only once. The data are from a study of CD8+ T cells in alopecia areata.

Overall study results and limits: Higher clonality was seen in lesional scalp than in normal scalp, especially in alopecia totalis/universalis. Patients shared TCRs less clearly than mice did, possibly for HLA-related reasons. Tissue-resident alphabeta T cells belonging to normal skin likewise get sequenced within scalp specimens.

The chain combines TRBV5 with TRBJ1-1, with 8 bases lining up with TRBD1. The sample taken for sequencing was CD4+ T cells sorted from a lymph node. The TCR originated in a C3H/HeJ mouse with alopecia areata. For the strain, the MHC haplotype given is H2-k. The part of the CDR3 DNA that was read is TGTGCCAGCAGCCAAGAGACAGGGGCCAACACA. Its protein product is CASSQETGANT. The entire CDR3 protein is CASSQETGANTEVFF.